These 28 T cell receptor beta chains came from one sample sequenced in a study of T cells in Graves' hyperthyroidism and ophthalmopathy. Amplified regions were TCR beta CDR3 sequences from RNA transcripts. The study used the HTBI primer set for a first-round RT-PCR of the TCR CDR3. A single record per CDR3 protein comes from TCRdb applying MiXCR to the multiplex PCR reads. The repertoire holds about 680,000 distinct CDR3 sequences, with about a third as singletons. Sequencing input: blood. All receptors come from a middle-aged woman with Graves' hyperthyroidism.

This clonotype was detected only once. Written as DNA, the CDR3 is TGTGCCAGCAGCTCTTTCCAGAACATGAACACTGAAGCTTTCTTT. As protein: CASSSFQNMNTEAFF. The gene calls are TRBV2 and TRBJ1-1; D is ambiguous. CDR3 length equals 15 residues. V was pared by 6 bases and J by 0 bases, with 14 bases between. The germline CDR1 and CDR2 sequences are SNHLY and FYNNEI.

This clonotype was seen ten or more times. V is TRBV20-1 and J is TRBJ1-4; D is uncertain. CDR1 and CDR2 from the germline V gene are DFQATT and SNEGSKA (reference sequence). The CDR3 length is 14 residues. V shed 6 bases and J shed 0 bases, with 11 bases lying between them. Written as DNA, the CDR3 is TGCAGTGCCCTAGTGAGCACAACTAATGAAAAACTGTTTTTT. As protein: CSALVSTTNEKLFF.

At least ten counts were recorded for this clonotype. V and J are TRBV10-3 and TRBJ2-5; the D gene is possibly TRBD2 (6 bases). The CDR3 is made up of 13 amino acids. Germline CDR1 ENHRY, CDR2 SYGVKD. Trimming left V 8 bases short and J 5 bases short, with 15 bases between. CDR3 loop: CAIRGARPETQYF. CDR3 in DNA: TGTGCCATCCGCGGGGCGAGACCGGAGACCCAGTACTTC.

The CDR3 nucleotides read TGCAGCCACCTGACAGGGATCGTTAACTATGGCTACACCTTC. Its protein product is CSHLTGIVNYGYTF. This sequence joins TRBV29-1 and TRBJ1-2; 7 positions match TRBD1. This CDR3 contains 14 residues. The germline CDR1 and CDR2 sequences are SQVTM and ANQGSEA. With 8 bases clipped from V and 1 base from J, the junction kept 10 bases outside the gene matches.

This clonotype has more than one count but fewer than ten. V gene TRBV6-1 combines with J gene TRBJ2-2, with D perhaps matching TRBD2 (7 bases). This CDR3 is 12 amino acids long. In germline, CDR1 is MNHNS, CDR2 SASEGT. Trimming removed 7 bases at V and 5 bases at J, with 8 bases between. CDR3 protein: CASKGGTGELFF. Written as DNA, the CDR3 is TGTGCCAGCAAGGGGGGGACCGGGGAGCTGTTTTTT.

This clonotype was found many times. The chain employs TRBV7-8 and TRBJ1-6; D remains ambiguous. V lost 6 bases and J 8 bases, leaving 11 bases between the germline ends. The CDR3 is 13 amino acids. Germline assignment: CDR1 SGHVS and CDR2 FQNEAQ. For the CDR3, the DNA is TGTGCCAGCAGTTCAGGTCTTGATTCACCCCTCCACTTT. Protein product: CASSSGLDSPLHF.

There are many counts of this clonotype. Here the CDR3 DNA reads TGTGCCAGCAGGCAGCAGCTCAGCGAGCAGTACTTC. Its translation is CASRQQLSEQYF. The chain couples TRBV2 to TRBJ2-7, with D unresolved. The V gene's germline CDR1 is SNHLY and CDR2 FYNNEI. This CDR3 has 12 amino acids. V shed 6 bases and J shed 6 bases, with 12 bases lying between them.

The chain joins TRBV11-2 to TRBJ2-7; TRBD1 agrees at 8 bases. The trim removed 5 bases at V and 7 bases at J, leaving 13 bases unmatched. This CDR3 comprises 15 residues. CDR1 SGHAT and CDR2 FQNNGV come from the germline V gene. CDR3 bases: TGTGCCAGCAGCGACCGGGCAGGGGGCGAGAATGAGCAGTACTTC. Translated: CASSDRAGGENEQYF.

This clonotype came up many times. The chain carries TRBV5-1 and TRBJ1-5; a weak D match, TRBD1 (6 bases). The CDR3 is made up of 15 amino acids. Germline CDR1 reads SGHRS; CDR2 reads YFSETQ. Trimming cost V 0 bases and J 4 bases, with 11 bases left between them. The CDR3 reads CASSLGTDGNQPQHF. The CDR3 DNA follows: TGCGCCAGCAGCTTGGGGACAGACGGAAATCAGCCCCAGCATTTT.

This clonotype was seen a single time. The junction differs from germline at one of its ends, possibly a read error. The chain uses TRBV7-2 and TRBJ1-3; D not resolved. CDR3 size: 18 residues. The germline V gene has CDR1 SGHTA and CDR2 FQGNSA. CDR3 amino acids: CASSQQKVARLRRDTIYF. CDR3 bases: TGCGCCAGCAGCCAACAGAAGGTGGCACGGTTGCGTAGGGACACCATATATTTT. Combining the CDR3 with reference TRBV7-2 and TRBJ1-3 gives the whole variable domain GAGVSQSPSNKVTEKGKDVELRCDPISGHTALYWYRQSLGQGLEFLIYFQGNSAPDKSGLPSDRFSAERTGGSVSTLTIQRTQQEDSAVYLCASSQQKVARLRRDTIYFGEGSWLTVV.

The chain couples TRBV18 to TRBJ1-2, with D uncertain. Trimming took 0 bases from V and 1 from J, leaving 6 bases between them. The germline gives CDR1 KGHSH, CDR2 LQKENI. This CDR3 is 14 amino acids long. The CDR3 DNA sequence: TGTGCCAGCTCACCACCGCTCAGTAACTATGGCTACACCTTC. It is translated as CASSPPLSNYGYTF.

About this clonotype: A read error may account for a junction end that differs from germline. The rearrangement uses TRBV3-1 and TRBJ1-1; maybe TRBD1 (5 bases). There are 13 residues in the CDR3. The germline CDR1 and CDR2 sequences are LGHDT and YNNKEL (reference sequence). CDR3 loop: CASSQQGNIEAFF. DNA of the CDR3: TGTGCCAGCAGCCAGCAGGGAAACATTGAAGCTTTCTTT.

The genes are TRBV11-2 and TRBJ2-3; 8 positions match TRBD2. The germline gives CDR1 SGHAT, CDR2 FQNNGV. The CDR3 contains 14 residues. V lost 5 bases to trimming and J lost 4 bases; unmatched junction nucleotides: 5. CDR3 sequence: CASSQVAGSDTQYF. The CDR3 bases are TGTGCCAGCAGCCAAGTAGCGGGGTCAGATACGCAGTATTTT.

This clonotype was detected ten times or more. This chain connects TRBV6-5 to TRBJ1-2, with D unresolved. Germline V gene lookup returns CDR1 MNHEY and CDR2 SVGAGI. Trimming cost V 2 bases and J 9 bases, with 10 bases left between them. The CDR3 contains 12 residues. The CDR3 nucleotides are TGTGCCAGCAGTTACGCTGTGGAAAGCTACACCTTC. Protein product: CASSYAVESYTF.

This clonotype was recorded at least ten times. This chain joins TRBV7-2 and TRBJ1-2; D call uncertain. Germline-derived CDR1 and CDR2 are SGHTA and FQGNSA. The CDR3 totals 14 residues. Trimming shortened V by 3 bases and J by 8 bases, and 16 bases separated the two germline ends. For the CDR3, the DNA is TGTGCCAGCAGCTTTGGTGGGGTGGAATACGGCTACACCTTC. It codes for CASSFGGVEYGYTF.

The chain employs TRBV28 and TRBJ2-2; tentatively, D is TRBD1 (6 bases). V was pared by 7 bases and J by 1 base, with 16 bases between. The germline CDR1 and CDR2 sequences are MDHEN and SYDVKM. This CDR3 spans 16 amino acids. The DNA of the CDR3 is TGTGCCAGCACCTCTTTGGAGACAGGGAACACCGGGGAGCTGTTTTTT. This translates into CASTSLETGNTGELFF.

This clonotype has a handful of counts. The rearrangement links TRBV19 to TRBJ2-5; no clear D. CDR1 and CDR2 (germline): LNHDA, SQIVND (reference sequence). Trimming removed 5 bases at V and 5 bases at J, with 6 bases between. The CDR3 spans 11 residues. This chain's CDR3 is CASSGWETQYF. The CDR3 bases are TGTGCCAGTAGTGGATGGGAGACCCAGTACTTC.

V is TRBV11-3 and J is TRBJ2-5; 7 positions agree with TRBD1. The CDR3 has 13 amino acids. Germline CDR1 and CDR2: SGHNT and YENEEA. The ends lost 8 bases at V and 0 bases at J; junction bases unmatched: 3. For the CDR3, the DNA is TGTGCCAGCGGACAGGCGTACCAAGAGACCCAGTACTTC. It codes for CASGQAYQETQYF.

Regarding this clonotype: A read error is possible here, since a much larger clone lies one base away. V gene TRBV20-1 combines with J gene TRBJ1-6, with D perhaps TRBD1 (5 bases). Germline CDR1 reads DFQATT; CDR2 reads SNEGSKA (reference sequence). This CDR3 contains 14 residues. CDR3: CSSRVGGYNSPLHF. The CDR3 region has the DNA TGCAGTTCTAGGGTGGGGGGGTATAATTCACCCCTCCACTTT.

This clonotype was seen a few times. The rearrangement joins TRBV6-5 to TRBJ1-5, with TRBD1 identical over 8 bases. Germline-derived CDR1 and CDR2 are MNHEY and SVGAGI. The CDR3 has 15 amino acids. V trimming: 6 bases; J trimming: 4 bases; junction bases outside the gene matches: 8. CDR3 residues: CASSSGQVGNQPQHF. In DNA form, the CDR3 reads TGTGCCAGCAGCTCGGGACAGGTGGGAAATCAGCCCCAGCATTTT.

This sequence joins TRBV6-4 and TRBJ2-7; tentative D call: TRBD2 (6 bases). This CDR3 contains 15 residues. Deletions cut 6 bases from V and 3 bases from J, with 18 bases between. CDR1 MRHNA and CDR2 SNTAGT come from the germline V gene. The CDR3 protein is CASRATAGTIYEQYF. CDR3 sequence (DNA): TGTGCCAGCAGGGCGACAGCGGGTACCATCTACGAGCAGTACTTC.

This clonotype has ten or more counts. The rearrangement links TRBV5-4 to TRBJ2-5, with 8 bases matching TRBD1. CDR1 and CDR2 from the germline V gene are SGHNT and YYREEE (reference sequence). This CDR3 comprises 16 residues. The ends lost 3 bases at V and 5 bases at J; junction bases unmatched: 12. CDR3 DNA sequence: TGTGCCAGCAGCTCAATGGGGACAGGCCTAGCGGAGACCCAGTACTTC. Its protein is CASSSMGTGLAETQYF.

To note about this clonotype: Lacking the conserved final phenylalanine or tryptophan, this CDR3 likely reflects a read error. V usage is TRBV9 and J usage is TRBJ1-1; the D gene is possibly TRBD1 (6 bases). Germline CDR1 SGDLS, CDR2 YYNGEE. V lost 0 bases and J lost 5, with 17 bases in between. The CDR3 consists of 16 residues. The CDR3 DNA sequence: TGTGCCAGCAGCGTAGGCGGGGGCGGCTTGATAACTGAAGCTTTCTCT. Translation: CASSVGGGGLITEAFS.

The chain carries TRBV10-1 and TRBJ2-7, with 7 positions matching TRBD2. CDR3 length equals 12 residues. V shed 6 bases and J 6 bases; nucleotides not matched to a gene: 5. Germline V lookup: CDR1 WNHNN, CDR2 SYGVQD (reference sequence). In nucleotides, the CDR3 is TGCGCCAGCAGCGAAGGGAGGGGCGAGCAGTACTTC. Its translation: CASSEGRGEQYF.

The chain has TRBV29-1 and TRBJ2-2; possible D gene TRBD1, 5 bases. Trimming took 6 bases from V and 7 from J, leaving 12 bases between them. This CDR3 has 12 amino acids. Germline V gene lookup returns CDR1 SQVTM and CDR2 ANQGSEA. CDR3 amino acids: CSVLGASGELFF. CDR3 bases: TGCAGCGTCCTTGGGGCTAGCGGGGAGCTGTTTTTT.

This clonotype has more than one count but fewer than ten. The chain employs TRBV10-3 and TRBJ2-7, with D unclear. Looked up from germline, CDR1 is ENHRY and CDR2 is SYGVKD. There are 13 residues in the CDR3. V lost 4 bases and J 5 bases, leaving 12 bases between the germline ends. Here the CDR3 reads CAISVGVGDEQYF. The DNA for the CDR3 is TGTGCCATCAGTGTCGGAGTGGGCGACGAGCAGTACTTC.

In this sample, this clonotype turned up a few times. This chain joins TRBV13 and TRBJ2-2, with a possible D match to TRBD1 (6 bases). Germline assignment: CDR1 PRHDT and CDR2 FYEKMQ (reference sequence). The V and J ends lost 2 bases and 6 bases respectively, with 16 bases between them. The CDR3 runs to 16 residues. CDR3 region: CASSLFQQGRPGELFF. CDR3 in DNA: TGTGCCAGCAGCTTATTCCAACAGGGTCGCCCCGGGGAGCTGTTTTTT. The full variable domain, completed using reference TRBV13 and TRBJ2-2, is AAGVIQSPRHLIKEKRETATLKCYPIPRHDTVYWYQQGPGQDPQFLISFYEKMQSDKGSIPDRFSAQQFSDYHSELNMSSLELGDSALYFCASSLFQQGRPGELFFGEGSRLTVL.

On this clonotype itself: A read error may account for a junction end that differs from germline. The rearrangement uses TRBV10-3 and TRBJ1-2; perhaps TRBD1 as D (5 bases). This CDR3 comprises 15 residues. Germline CDR1 reads ENHRY; CDR2 reads SYGVKD. CDR3 nucleotide sequence: TGTGCCAGCAGTTTAAGAGTTGGGGCGGACTATGGCTACACCTTC. This encodes CASSLRVGADYGYTF.